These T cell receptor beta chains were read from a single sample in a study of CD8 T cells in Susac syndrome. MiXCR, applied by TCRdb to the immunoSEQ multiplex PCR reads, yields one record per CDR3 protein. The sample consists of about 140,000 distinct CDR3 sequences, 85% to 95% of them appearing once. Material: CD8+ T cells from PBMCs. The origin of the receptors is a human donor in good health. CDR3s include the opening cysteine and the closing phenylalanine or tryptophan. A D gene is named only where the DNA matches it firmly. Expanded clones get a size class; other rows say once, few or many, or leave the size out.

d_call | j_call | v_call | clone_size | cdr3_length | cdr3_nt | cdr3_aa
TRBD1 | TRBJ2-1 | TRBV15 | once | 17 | TGTGCCACCAGCCCCACCGGGACAGGGGGCACCTACAATGAGCAGTTCTTC | CATSPTGTGGTYNEQFF
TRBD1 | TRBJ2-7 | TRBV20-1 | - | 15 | TGCAGTGCTAGAGATTCGGGACAGGCCTCCTACGAGCAGTACTTC | CSARDSGQASYEQYF
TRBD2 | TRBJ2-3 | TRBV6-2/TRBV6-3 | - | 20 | TGTGCCAGCAGTTCACCGGGACTAGCGGGAGACCCAACTAGCACAGATACGCAGTATTTT | CASSSPGLAGDPTSTDTQYF
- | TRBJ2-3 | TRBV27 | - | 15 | TGTGCCAGCACCCACCTGACGGATAGCACAGATACGCAGTATTTT | CASTHLTDSTDTQYF
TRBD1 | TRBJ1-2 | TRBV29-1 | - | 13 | TGCAGCGTCTTCGGACAGGAAGGGGAGGGCTACACCTTC | CSVFGQEGEGYTF
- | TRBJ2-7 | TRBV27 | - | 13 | TGTGCCAGCAGTTTGGGGGCCTCATTCGAGCAGTACTTC | CASSLGASFEQYF
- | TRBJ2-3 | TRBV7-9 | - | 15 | TGTGCCAGCAGCCCCACGGGATCGAGCACAGATACGCAGTATTTT | CASSPTGSSTDTQYF
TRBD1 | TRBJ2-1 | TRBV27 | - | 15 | TGTGCCAGCACCGATCTGACAGGGTTGAGCAATGAGCAGTTCTTC | CASTDLTGLSNEQFF
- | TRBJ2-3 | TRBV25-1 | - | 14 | TGTGCCAGCAGTGAATACAGGGAGGTAGATACGCAGTATTTT | CASSEYREVDTQYF
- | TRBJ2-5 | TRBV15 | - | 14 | TGTGCCACCAGCAGCGCCAGGTTCCAAGAGACCCAGTACTTC | CATSSARFQETQYF
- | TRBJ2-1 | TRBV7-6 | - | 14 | TGTGCCAGCAGCTTATACAGCGGGCACAATGAGCAGTTCTTC | CASSLYSGHNEQFF
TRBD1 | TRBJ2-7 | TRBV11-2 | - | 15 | TGTGCCAGCAGCTTAGATCAGGCAGGGGGTTACGAGCAGTACTTC | CASSLDQAGGYEQYF
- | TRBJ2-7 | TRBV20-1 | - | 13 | TGCAGTGCTAGCTGGGTTTCGGGCAACGAGCAGTACTTC | CSASWVSGNEQYF
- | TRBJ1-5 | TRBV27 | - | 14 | TGTGCCAGCAGTTATGACAGGCTGAATCAGCCCCAGCATTTT | CASSYDRLNQPQHF
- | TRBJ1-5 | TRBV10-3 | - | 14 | TGTGCCATCAGTGAACCCCAAGACAATCAGCCCCAGCATTTT | CAISEPQDNQPQHF
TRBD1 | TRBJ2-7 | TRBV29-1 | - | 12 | TGCAGCGTTTGGGCAGGGGGCCACGAGCAGTACTTC | CSVWAGGHEQYF
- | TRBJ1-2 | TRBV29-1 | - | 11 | TGCAGCGTTGCTGGACGTCGAGGCTACACCTTC | CSVAGRRGYTF
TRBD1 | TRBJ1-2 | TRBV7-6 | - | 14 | TGTGCCAGCAGCATAGAGGGACAGGCGTATGGCTACACCTTC | CASSIEGQAYGYTF
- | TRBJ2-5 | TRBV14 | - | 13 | TGTGCCAGCAGCCAAGATAAACCGGAGACCCAGTACTTC | CASSQDKPETQYF
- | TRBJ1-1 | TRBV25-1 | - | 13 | TGTGCCAGCAGTGAATATGTGAACACTGAAGCTTTCTTT | CASSEYVNTEAFF
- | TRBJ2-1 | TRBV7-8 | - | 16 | TGTGCCAGCAGTTTAAGCGGGCGTAGCTCCTACAATGAGCAGTTCTTC | CASSLSGRSSYNEQFF
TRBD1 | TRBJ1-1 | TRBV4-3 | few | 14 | TGTGCCAGCAGCCAAGGACAGGGGAACACTGAAGCTTTCTTT | CASSQGQGNTEAFF
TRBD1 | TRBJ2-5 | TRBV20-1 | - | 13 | TGCAGCCAGGGGACAGACTTACAAGAGACCCAGTACTTC | CSQGTDLQETQYF
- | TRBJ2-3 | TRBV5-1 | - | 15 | TGCGCCAGCAGCTTGGACATGGGACGGGCAGATACGCAGTATTTT | CASSLDMGRADTQYF
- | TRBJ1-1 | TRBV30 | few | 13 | TGTGCCTGGAGTGAGGGAGGGAACACTGAAGCTTTCTTT | CAWSEGGNTEAFF
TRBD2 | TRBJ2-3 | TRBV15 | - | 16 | TGTGCCACCAGCAGAGATATGGCTAGCGGGAGAGATACGCAGTATTTT | CATSRDMASGRDTQYF
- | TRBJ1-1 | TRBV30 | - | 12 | TGTGCCTGGGGGCCTTTGAACACTGAAGCTTTCTTT | CAWGPLNTEAFF
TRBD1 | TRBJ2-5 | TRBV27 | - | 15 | TGTGCCAGCAGTTGGGGGACAGGGGGGGGAGAGACCCAGTACTTC | CASSWGTGGGETQYF
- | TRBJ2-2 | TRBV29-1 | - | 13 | TGCAGCGCAAAGGACGGAAACACCGGGGAGCTGTTTTTT | CSAKDGNTGELFF
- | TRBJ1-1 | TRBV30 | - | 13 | TGTGCCTGGAAGGGACTAATGAACACTGAAGCTTTCTTT | CAWKGLMNTEAFF
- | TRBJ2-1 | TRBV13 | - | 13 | TGTGCCAGCAGCCGGGACAACTACAATGAGCAGTTCTTC | CASSRDNYNEQFF
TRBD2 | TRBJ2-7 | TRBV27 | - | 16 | TGTGCCAGCGTTCGGGGACTAGCGGGAGGTGGCTACGAGCAGTACTTC | CASVRGLAGGGYEQYF
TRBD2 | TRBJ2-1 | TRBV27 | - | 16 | TGTGCCAGCAGTTTTGGGGTAGCGGGAGGCTTAGATGAGCAGTTCTTC | CASSFGVAGGLDEQFF
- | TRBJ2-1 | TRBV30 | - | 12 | TGTGCCTGGACAAACGGCGGGAATGAGCAGTTCTTC | CAWTNGGNEQFF
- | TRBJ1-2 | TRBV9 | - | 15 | TGTGCCAGCAGCCCAGGAGGGGGGTCCTACTATGGCTACACCTTC | CASSPGGGSYYGYTF
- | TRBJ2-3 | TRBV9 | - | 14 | TGTGCCAGCAGCGCCGGACGGCTCACAGATACGCAGTATTTT | CASSAGRLTDTQYF
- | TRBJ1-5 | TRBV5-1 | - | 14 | TGCGCCAGCAGCTTGGGGTGGGAGGATCAGCCCCAGCATTTT | CASSLGWEDQPQHF
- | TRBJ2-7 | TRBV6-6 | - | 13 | TGTGCCAGCAGTTACGGCTTGACTTCGGAGCAGTACTTC | CASSYGLTSEQYF
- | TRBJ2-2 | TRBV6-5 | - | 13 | TGTGCCAGCAGTTACGGAGGGGTCGGGGAGCTGTTTTTT | CASSYGGVGELFF
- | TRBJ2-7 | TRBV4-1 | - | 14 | TGCGCCAGCAGCTGGACAGTGGGAGCCTACGAGCAGTACTTC | CASSWTVGAYEQYF
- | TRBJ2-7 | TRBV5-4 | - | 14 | TGTGCCAGCAGCTCCGGCGGGCATCCCTACGAGCAGTACTTC | CASSSGGHPYEQYF
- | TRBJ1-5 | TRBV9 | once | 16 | TGTGCCAGCAGCGTAGCAGGGGAGGTAGGGGGTCAGCCCCAGCATTTT | CASSVAGEVGGQPQHF
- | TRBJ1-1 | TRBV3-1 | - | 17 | TGTGCCAGCAGCCAAACGTCATCTGGCAGGGAGAACACTGAAGCTTTCTTT | CASSQTSSGRENTEAFF
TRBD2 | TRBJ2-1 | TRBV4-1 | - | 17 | TGCGCCAGCAGCCAAGATAGCGGGGACCTATCCTACAATGAGCAGTTCTTC | CASSQDSGDLSYNEQFF
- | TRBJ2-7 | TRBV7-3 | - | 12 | TGTGCCAGCAGCGATACAGGCTACGAGCAGTACTTC | CASSDTGYEQYF
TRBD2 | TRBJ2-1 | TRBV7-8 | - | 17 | TGTGCCAGCAGCTTAGCTAGCGGGAGGTACTCCTACAATGAGCAGTTCTTC | CASSLASGRYSYNEQFF